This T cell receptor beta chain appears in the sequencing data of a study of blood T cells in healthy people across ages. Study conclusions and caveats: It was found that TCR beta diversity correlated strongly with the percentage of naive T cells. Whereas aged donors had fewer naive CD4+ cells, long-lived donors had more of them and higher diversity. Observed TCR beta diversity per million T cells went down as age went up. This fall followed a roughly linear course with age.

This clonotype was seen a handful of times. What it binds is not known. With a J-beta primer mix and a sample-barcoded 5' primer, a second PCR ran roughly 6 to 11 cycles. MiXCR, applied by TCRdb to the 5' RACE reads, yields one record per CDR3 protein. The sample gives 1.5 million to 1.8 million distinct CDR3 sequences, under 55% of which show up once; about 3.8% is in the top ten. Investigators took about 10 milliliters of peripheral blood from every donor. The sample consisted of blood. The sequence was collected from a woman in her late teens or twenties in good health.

CDR3 sequence: CASSAPGQGMIEAFF. The CDR3 DNA is TGTGCCAGCAGTGCACCGGGACAGGGGATGATTGAAGCTTTCTTT. The rearrangement uses TRBV6-5 and TRBJ1-1; 10 bases are a match to TRBD1. Germline V CDR1 and CDR2: MNHEY, SVGAGI. The junction had 10 bases not matched to a gene; V was cut back by 5 bases and J by 7 bases. The CDR3 spans 15 residues.